Listed here is a single T cell receptor (beta chain). This clone's antigen is unknown. There are no base qualities to consult, and no much larger clone falls within one base. Based on the germline V gene (reference sequence), the CDR1 and CDR2 sequences are SEHNR and FQNEAQ. Germline trimming: 5 bases from V, 3 bases from J; junction bases outside gene matches: 9. The CDR3, cysteine through phenylalanine, is 15 amino acids long. The kept DNA is CDR3 alone, 45 bases in frame from the first base. This sample was included in a study of vaccination effects on CD4 cells after COVID-19 (dated by TCRdb to between 2021 and 2022). As for the study more broadly: Each participant got two doses of an mRNA SARS-CoV-2 vaccine, either BNT162b2 or mRNA-1273. Pre-vaccine samples were collected from two convalescent patients 16 days and one week before the first dose, corresponding to 142 and 148 days after COVID-19 diagnosis. SARS-CoV-2 spike-specific CD4+ TCR repertoires from before and after mRNA vaccination were compared in COVID-19 convalescent patients and in infection-naive vaccine recipients. The full study included over 8 COVID-19 convalescent patients and a handful of SARS-CoV-2-naive healthy vaccine recipients. Cultures from other donors in the study were sequenced with the Oncomine TCR Beta short-read assay on an Illumina iSeq 100.

The ViraFEST assay stimulated PBMC with viral peptide pools and then used TCR sequencing to identify antigen-specific CD4+ T cell clonotypes by expansion. After around eleven days of culture, CD4+ T cells were isolated with the EasySep CD4+ T cell isolation kit. PCR-confirmed SARS-CoV-2 infection had occurred in convalescent patients between March and December 2020, before the Alpha, Beta and Delta variants emerged in the United States. Each well held fewer than 2.5 million PBMC cultured in IMDM containing around 5.1% human AB serum, 10 IU/ml IL-2 and gentamicin, along with approximately 10 ug/ml peptides. On days 3 and 7, half of the culture medium was replaced with fresh IL-2-containing medium. Each peptide stimulation condition was cultured in triplicate wells unless otherwise noted. PBMC were separated from whole blood using Ficoll-Paque Plus gradient centrifugation and were then either cryopreserved at -140C or used fresh. The overlapping peptide pools covered the spike proteins of SARS-CoV-2 as well as those of the common cold coronaviruses HCoV-NL63, HCoV-OC43 and HCoV-229E. The QIAamp micro DNA kit was used to extract genomic DNA from the cultured CD4+ T cells.

The library was built by means of the immunoSEQ multiplex PCR assay. DNA from the CD4+ T cells that had been cultured and isolated underwent TCR beta CDR3 sequencing. In the original analysis: Non-productive TCR sequences were discarded, and reads were trimmed to the CDR3 region, with only CDR3s of 7 or more amino acids retained. The MANAFEST web app was used to identify antigen-specific clonotypes by comparing expansion in peptide wells with expansion in reference cultures. Positive clones required FDR<0.05 expansion versus reference and all other wells, odds ratio above 5, and frequency above 0.1% in two replicate wells. Cross-reactive clonotypes were defined as significantly expanded in SARS-CoV-2 spike wells and in at least one common cold coronavirus spike condition. Using the stringdist R package, CDR3 similarity was measured by Levenshtein distance, and unrooted trees were constructed with ape in R 3.6.1. This immuneACCESS table, as held by TCRdb, lists in-frame sequences with V and J called but not all clones. Of the missing ones, under half trace to an unresolved V gene in checked studies; the others have no known cause. The V and J calls and the clone size are those of that table, but D and trimming were determined from the DNA. Counted in this sample were roughly 25,000 clones; about 76% of them appeared once. Together, the top ten hold over 15% of the sample.

The study at large found these results: The study was limited by a small number of convalescent patients, and early post-infection timepoints were lacking. Among convalescent patients, the spike-reactive repertoire after vaccination was made up mainly of new vaccine-induced clones that were largely distinct from the clones induced by infection. Marked clonal contraction was observed in both infection-induced and vaccine-induced clones at late post-vaccination timepoints, consistent with waning T cell responses.

The sequence came from a human donor who had a prior SARS-CoV-2 infection. The chain is made from TRBV7-9 and TRBJ1-2, and 7 junction bases match TRBD1. The specimen comprised CD4+ T cells from PBMCs cultured with HCoV-NL63 spike peptides, sampled before COVID-19 vaccination. The sample's cell subset or site label, decoded: HCoV-NL63 spike overlapping peptide pool stimulation. This receptor has the CDR3 CASSLETGRYYGYTF. The DNA is TGTGCCAGCAGCCTAGAGACAGGGCGTTACTATGGCTACACCTTC. With the portions outside the CDR3 filled from the reference TRBV7-9 and TRBJ1-2 genes, the complete variable region becomes DTGVSQNPRHKITKRGQNVTFRCDPISEHNRLYWYRQTLGQGPEFLTYFQNEAQLEKSRLLSDRFSAERPKGSFSTLEIQRTEQGDSAMYLCASSLETGRYYGYTFGSGTRLTVV.